Listed below are T cell receptor beta chains from one sample, sequenced in a study of blood T cell repertoires in COVID-19. Sequencing was performed with immunoSEQ multiplex PCR; in TCRdb, only in-frame clones are kept and a portion is missing. Among about 370,000 clones listed, around 87% were seen once. The sample consisted of peripheral blood. Receptor source: a woman aged 30 to 39 with COVID-19, enrolled during active disease. The CDR3 runs from the conserved cysteine through the conserved F or W. The D gene is left open where the match is weak. Size is omitted from some rows. Given values are once, few, many or a class for expanded clones.

J,V,D,length,size,CDR3,DNA
TRBJ2-7,TRBV7-2,.,15,.,CASSLGPEGSYEQYF,TGTGCCAGCAGCTTAGGGCCGGAGGGCTCCTACGAGCAGTACTTC
TRBJ2-2,TRBV9,TRBD1,16,.,CASSVELRGQGGELFF,TGTGCCAGCAGCGTAGAGCTCAGGGGGCAGGGCGGGGAGCTGTTTTTT
TRBJ2-7,TRBV5-1,TRBD1,14,.,CASSLQGVYYEQYF,TGCGCCAGCAGCCTCCAGGGGGTATACTACGAGCAGTACTTC
TRBJ2-5,TRBV2,TRBD1,13,.,CASRGTGGQTQYF,TGTGCCAGCAGGGGGACAGGGGGGCAGACCCAGTACTTC
TRBJ2-3,TRBV27,TRBD2,16,.,CASSQYRTSDTDTQYF,TGTGCCAGCAGCCAATATAGGACTAGCGACACAGATACGCAGTATTTT
TRBJ2-2,TRBV19,TRBD1,16,.,CASNAWDRANTGELFF,TGTGCCAGTAACGCCTGGGACAGGGCGAACACCGGGGAGCTGTTTTTT
TRBJ2-7,TRBV27,TRBD1,16,.,CASSPLGGTGMGEQYF,TGTGCCAGCAGTCCCTTAGGTGGGACAGGGATGGGGGAGCAGTACTTC
TRBJ2-7,TRBV7-2,TRBD2,15,few,CASSKGAGAVYEQYF,TGTGCCAGCAGTAAAGGGGCGGGAGCTGTCTACGAGCAGTACTTC
TRBJ1-5,TRBV7-2,.,14,.,CASSLQRGRQPQHF,TGTGCCAGCAGCTTACAACGGGGAAGGCAGCCCCAGCATTTT
TRBJ1-2,TRBV28,.,13,.,CASSLQGRKGYTF,TGTGCCAGCAGTTTACAGGGGCGGAAAGGCTACACCTTC
TRBJ1-1,TRBV6-5,.,15,.,CASSYSGGPNTEAFF,TGTGCCAGCAGTTACTCGGGGGGGCCGAACACTGAAGCTTTCTTT
TRBJ1-1,TRBV19,.,14,.,CASSIRRGNTEAFF,TGTGCCAGTAGTATCCGCAGGGGGAACACTGAAGCTTTCTTT
TRBJ2-1,TRBV6-2/TRBV6-3,TRBD2,16,many,CASSYGLASGRDEQFF,TGTGCCAGCAGTTACGGGCTGGCTAGCGGGAGGGACGAGCAGTTCTTC
TRBJ1-2,TRBV25-1,.,14,.,CASSESAANYGYTF,TGTGCCAGCAGTGAATCGGCGGCCAACTATGGCTACACCTTC
TRBJ2-7,TRBV19,.,14,.,CASSIDEDTSEQYF,TGTGCCAGTAGTATAGATGAGGACACCTCCGAGCAGTACTTC
TRBJ2-1,TRBV4-3,.,15,.,CASSQDLMRRKEQFF,TGCGCCAGCAGCCAAGATCTTATGCGCCGCAAAGAGCAGTTCTTC
TRBJ2-7,TRBV19,TRBD2,15,.,CASSSSGSPTYEQYF,TGTGCCAGTAGTAGTAGCGGGAGCCCCACCTACGAGCAGTACTTC
TRBJ1-2,TRBV7-9,.,14,.,CASSLAGATVGYTF,TGTGCCAGCAGCTTAGCAGGGGCGACAGTTGGCTACACCTTC
TRBJ1-1,TRBV27,TRBD1,14,.,CASSLGQGAPEAFF,TGTGCCAGCAGTTTAGGACAGGGGGCCCCTGAAGCTTTCTTT
TRBJ2-2,TRBV5-1,.,16,.,CASSILGQSSAGELFF,TGCGCCAGCAGTATCCTCGGACAAAGCTCGGCCGGGGAGCTGTTTTTT